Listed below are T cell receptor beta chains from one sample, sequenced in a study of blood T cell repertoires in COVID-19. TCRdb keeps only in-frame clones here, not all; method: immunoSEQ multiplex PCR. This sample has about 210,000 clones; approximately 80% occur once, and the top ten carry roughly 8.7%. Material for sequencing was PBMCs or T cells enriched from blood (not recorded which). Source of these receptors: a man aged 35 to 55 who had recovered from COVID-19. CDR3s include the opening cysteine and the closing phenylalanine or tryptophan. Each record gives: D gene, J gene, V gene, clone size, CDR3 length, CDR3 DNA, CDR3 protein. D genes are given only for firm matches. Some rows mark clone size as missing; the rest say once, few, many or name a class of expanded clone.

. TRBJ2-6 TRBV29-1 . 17 TGCAGCGTTCCTCCGGGACTCCTCCCCTCTGGGGCCAACGTCCTGACTTTC CSVPPGLLPSGANVLTF
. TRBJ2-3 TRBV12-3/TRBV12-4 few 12 TGTGCCAGCAGTGAGCAGGGGCATACGCAGTATTTT CASSEQGHTQYF
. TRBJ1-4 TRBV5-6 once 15 TGTGCCAGCAGCTTGGGTCAAAAAAATAATGAAAAACTGTTTTTT CASSLGQKNNEKLFF
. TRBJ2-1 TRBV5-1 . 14 TGCGCCAGCAGCCAGGGAATTTCCTACAATGAGCAGTTCTTC CASSQGISYNEQFF
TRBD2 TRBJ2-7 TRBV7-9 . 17 TGTGCCAGCAGCTTTGGTCAAACTAGCGGGGGGCCTTACGAGCAGTACTTC CASSFGQTSGGPYEQYF
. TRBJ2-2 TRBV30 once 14 TGTGCCTGGAGTGTTCAGTTAAACACCGGGGAGCTGTTTTTT CAWSVQLNTGELFF
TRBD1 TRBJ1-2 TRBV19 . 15 TGTGCCAGTAGTATCTCGGGACAGGGTAACTATGGCTACACCTTC CASSISGQGNYGYTF
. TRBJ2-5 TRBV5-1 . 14 TGCGCCAGCAGCTTGGGGGGCCCCCAAGAGACCCAGTACTTC CASSLGGPQETQYF
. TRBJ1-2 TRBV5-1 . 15 TGCGCCAGCAGCTTGGGAGTCCCTGAAATCTATGGCTACACCTTC CASSLGVPEIYGYTF
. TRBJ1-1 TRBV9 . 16 TGTGCCAGCAGCTCCGGCAGGGGAGGGTTTAACACTGAAGCTTTCTTT CASSSGRGGFNTEAFF
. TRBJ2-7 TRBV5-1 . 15 TGCGCCAGCAGCCCGGGACTCCTGACAGTGAACGAGCAGTACTTC CASSPGLLTVNEQYF
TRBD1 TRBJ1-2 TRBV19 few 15 TGTGCCAGTAGTCCCCCGACAGGGGCCTTTTATGGCTACACCTTC CASSPPTGAFYGYTF
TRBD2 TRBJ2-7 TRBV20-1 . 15 TGCAGTGCTAGTCGGGCTAGCGGGAGCTCCTACGAGCAGTACTTC CSASRASGSSYEQYF
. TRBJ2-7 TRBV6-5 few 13 TGTGCCAGCCGCGCCGCTAGCGCCTACGAGCAGTACTTC CASRAASAYEQYF
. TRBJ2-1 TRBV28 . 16 TGTGCCAGCAGTGGTTATACAGGGAGCTCCTACAATGAGCAGTTCTTC CASSGYTGSSYNEQFF
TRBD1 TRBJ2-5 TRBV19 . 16 TGTGCCAGTAGTCCAGAGCCGGGACAGGCCCGTCCGACCCAGTACTTC CASSPEPGQARPTQYF
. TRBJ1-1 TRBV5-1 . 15 TGCGCCAGCAGCTTGGGGGCGGGTCCGAGCACTGAAGCTTTCTTT CASSLGAGPSTEAFF
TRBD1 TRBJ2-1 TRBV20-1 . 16 TGCAGTGCTAGTCCAACCCAGGGGGCTGCAACCAATGAGCAGTTCTTC CSASPTQGAATNEQFF
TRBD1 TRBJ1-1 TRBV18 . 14 TGTGCCAGTTCCTCGGACAGGGGGAACACTGAAGCTTTCTTT CASSSDRGNTEAFF
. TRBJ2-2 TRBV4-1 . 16 TGCGCCAGCAGCCAAGAGGGTCAGGGCTGGACCGGGGAGCTGTTTTTT CASSQEGQGWTGELFF
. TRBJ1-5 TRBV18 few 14 TGTGCCAGCTCACCACAGGACTCCAATCAGCCCCAGCATTTT CASSPQDSNQPQHF
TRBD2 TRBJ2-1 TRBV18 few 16 TGTGCCAGCTCACCTCCGGGACTAGCGGGGGGCGGCCGGCAGTTCTTC CASSPPGLAGGGRQFF
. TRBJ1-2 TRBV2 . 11 TGTGCCAGCCAGGGCAACTATGGCTACACCTTC CASQGNYGYTF
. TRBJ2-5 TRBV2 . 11 TGTGCCAGCAGTTATCAAGAGACCCAGTACTTC CASSYQETQYF
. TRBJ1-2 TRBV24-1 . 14 TGTGCCACCAGTGACTCCGACAGGAACTATGGCTACACCTTC CATSDSDRNYGYTF
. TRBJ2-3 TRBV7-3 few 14 TGTGCCAGCAGCTTAGGGCAGAATACAGATACGCAGTATTTT CASSLGQNTDTQYF
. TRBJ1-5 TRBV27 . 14 TGTGCCAGCAGTTTAGTAGGGGAAGGTCAGCCCCAGCATTTT CASSLVGEGQPQHF
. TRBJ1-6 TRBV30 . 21 TGTGCCTGGAGTGTAAGATTTGCGGGACCGAGGGCCCTAGGAGGAGATTCACCCCTCCACTTT CAWSVRFAGPRALGGDSPLHF
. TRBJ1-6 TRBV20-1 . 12 TGCAGTGCTAGTTCGGGTGGTTCACCCCTCCACTTT CSASSGGSPLHF
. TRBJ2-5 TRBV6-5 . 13 TGTGCCAGGCCGGAGCGGAGAGAAGAGACCCAGTACTTC CARPERREETQYF
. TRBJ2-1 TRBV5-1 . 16 TGCGCCAGCAGCTTGGGGGGCATGAGCTCCTACAATGAGCAGTTCTTC CASSLGGMSSYNEQFF
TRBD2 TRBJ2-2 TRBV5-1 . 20 TGCGCCAGCACCCGGACTAGCGGCTATATTACTTCCGCGAACACCGGGGAGCTGTTTTTT CASTRTSGYITSANTGELFF
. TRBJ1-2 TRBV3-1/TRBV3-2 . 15 TGTGCCAGCAGCCATGCAGGGTATTTAGGCTATGGCTACACCTTC CASSHAGYLGYGYTF
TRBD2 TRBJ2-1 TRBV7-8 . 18 TGTGCCAGCAGCTTAGAGACAGGACTAGCCGTTGGCTACAATGAGCAGTTCTTC CASSLETGLAVGYNEQFF
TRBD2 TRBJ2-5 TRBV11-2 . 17 TGTGCCAGCAGCCCGGGACTAGCGGGAGGGCCGCGAGAGACCCAGTACTTC CASSPGLAGGPRETQYF
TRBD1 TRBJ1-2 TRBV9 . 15 TGTGCCAGCAGCCCAGGGACAGCTCATAACTATGGCTACACCTTC CASSPGTAHNYGYTF
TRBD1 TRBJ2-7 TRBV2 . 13 TGTGCCAGCAGAACCGGGACAGGGGGAGTGCAGTACTTC CASRTGTGGVQYF
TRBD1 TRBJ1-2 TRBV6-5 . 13 TGTGCCAGCAGACCTGGGACAGACTATGGCTACACCTTC CASRPGTDYGYTF
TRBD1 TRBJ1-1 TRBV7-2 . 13 TGTGCCAGCAGCTCGCGGACAGGGGAGTCAGCTTTCTTT CASSSRTGESAFF
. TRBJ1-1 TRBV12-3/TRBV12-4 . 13 TGTGCCAGCAGTTTAGTCCAGAACACTGAAGCTTTCTTT CASSLVQNTEAFF
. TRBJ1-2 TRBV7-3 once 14 TGTGCCAGCAGCTTAAATTCAGGGTTTGGGCTGTACACCTTC CASSLNSGFGLYTF
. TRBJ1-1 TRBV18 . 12 TGTGCCAGCTCGCCTCAGGCTACTGAAGCTTTCTTT CASSPQATEAFF